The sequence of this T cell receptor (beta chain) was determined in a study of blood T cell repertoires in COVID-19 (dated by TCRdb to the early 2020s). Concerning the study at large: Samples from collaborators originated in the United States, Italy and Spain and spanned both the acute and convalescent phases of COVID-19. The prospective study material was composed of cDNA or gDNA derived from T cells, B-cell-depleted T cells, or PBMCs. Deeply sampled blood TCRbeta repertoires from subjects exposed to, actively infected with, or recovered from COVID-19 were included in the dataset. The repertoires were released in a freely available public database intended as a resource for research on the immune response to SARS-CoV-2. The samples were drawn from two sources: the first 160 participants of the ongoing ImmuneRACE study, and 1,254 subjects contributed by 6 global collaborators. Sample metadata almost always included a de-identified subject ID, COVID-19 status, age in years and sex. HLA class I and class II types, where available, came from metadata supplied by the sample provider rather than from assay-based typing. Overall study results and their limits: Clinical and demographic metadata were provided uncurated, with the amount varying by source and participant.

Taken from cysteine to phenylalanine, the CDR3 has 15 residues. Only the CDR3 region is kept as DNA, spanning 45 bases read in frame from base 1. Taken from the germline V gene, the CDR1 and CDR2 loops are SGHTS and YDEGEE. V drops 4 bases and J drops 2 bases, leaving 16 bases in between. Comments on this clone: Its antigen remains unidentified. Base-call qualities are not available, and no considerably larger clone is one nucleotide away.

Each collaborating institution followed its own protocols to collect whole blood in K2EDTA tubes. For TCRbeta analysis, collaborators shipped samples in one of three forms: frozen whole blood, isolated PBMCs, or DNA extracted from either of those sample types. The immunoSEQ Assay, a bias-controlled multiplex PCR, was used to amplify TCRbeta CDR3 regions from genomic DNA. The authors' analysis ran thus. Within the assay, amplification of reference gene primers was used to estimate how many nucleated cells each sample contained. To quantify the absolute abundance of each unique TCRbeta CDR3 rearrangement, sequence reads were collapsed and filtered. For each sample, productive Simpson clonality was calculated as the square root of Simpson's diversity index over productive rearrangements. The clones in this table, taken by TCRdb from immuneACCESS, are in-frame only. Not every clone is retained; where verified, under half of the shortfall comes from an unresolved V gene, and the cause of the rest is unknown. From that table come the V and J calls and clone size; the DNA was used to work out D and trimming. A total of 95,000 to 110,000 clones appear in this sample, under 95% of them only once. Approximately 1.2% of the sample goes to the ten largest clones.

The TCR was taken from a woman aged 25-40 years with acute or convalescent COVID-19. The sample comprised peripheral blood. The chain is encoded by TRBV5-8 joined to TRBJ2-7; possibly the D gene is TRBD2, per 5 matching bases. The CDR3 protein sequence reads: CASSPDRTGTYEQYF. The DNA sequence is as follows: TGTGCCAGCAGCCCCGACCGGACGGGAACCTACGAGCAGTACTTC. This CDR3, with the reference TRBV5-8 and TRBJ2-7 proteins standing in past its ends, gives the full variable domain EAGVTQSPTHLIKTRGQQATLRCSPISGHTSVYWYQQALGLGLQFLLWYDEGEERNRGNFPPRFSGRQFPNYSSELNVNALELEDSALYLCASSPDRTGTYEQYFGPGTRLTVT.